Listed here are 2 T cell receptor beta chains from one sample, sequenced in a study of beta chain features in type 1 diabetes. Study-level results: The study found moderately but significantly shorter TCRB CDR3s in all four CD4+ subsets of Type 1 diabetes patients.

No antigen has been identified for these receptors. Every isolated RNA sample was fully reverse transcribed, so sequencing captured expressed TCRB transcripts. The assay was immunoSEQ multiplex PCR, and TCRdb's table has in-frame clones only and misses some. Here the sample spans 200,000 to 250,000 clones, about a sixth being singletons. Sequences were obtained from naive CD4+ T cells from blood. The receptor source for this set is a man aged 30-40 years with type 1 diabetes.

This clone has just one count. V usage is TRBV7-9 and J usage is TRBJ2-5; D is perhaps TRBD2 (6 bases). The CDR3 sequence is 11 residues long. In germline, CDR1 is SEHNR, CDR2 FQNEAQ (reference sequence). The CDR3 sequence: CALADQETQYF. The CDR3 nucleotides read TGTGCGTTAGCGGATCAAGAGACCCAGTACTTC.

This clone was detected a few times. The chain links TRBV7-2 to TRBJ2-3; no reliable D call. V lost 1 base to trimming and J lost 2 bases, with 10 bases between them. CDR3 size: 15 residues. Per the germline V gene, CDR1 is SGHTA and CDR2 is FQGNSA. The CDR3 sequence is CASSLVGALTDTQYF. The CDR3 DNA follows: TGTGCCAGCAGCTTAGTGGGTGCTCTCACAGATACGCAGTATTTT.